Below, one TCR beta chain is given with its context. Its antigen is unknown. Through template switching, a universal primer site was introduced, and the cDNA contained unique molecular identifiers. From the 5' RACE reads, TCRdb called clonotypes with MiXCR, one entry per CDR3 protein. This sample has some 590,000 distinct CDR3 sequences, with just under 10% found just once. This CDR3 contains 14 residues. Germline CDR1 DFQATT, CDR2 SNEGSKA (reference sequence). V was pared by 5 bases and J by 8 bases, with 8 bases of the junction left unmatched. The data stem from a study of identical twins. Study results and limitations: Models, which agreed with sharing between unrelated individuals, nonetheless underestimated the out-of-frame TCR alpha sharing seen in monozygotic twins. In beta out-of-frame sequences, the excess sharing between twins was weaker.

These data also featured in a second study, about yellow fever vaccine responses in identical twins. According to that study: Twins' vaccine T cell response reportedly gave the appearance of partial convergence and partial personalization.

The sequenced sample consisted of PBMCs. The receptor was isolated from a woman between 18 and 30 years old in good health. The gene calls are TRBV20-1 and TRBJ2-1; 11 bases align to TRBD2. The CDR3 is CSAWGLAGGDEQFF. CDR3 DNA: TGCAGTGCTTGGGGTTTAGCGGGAGGGGATGAGCAGTTCTTC.